This T cell receptor (beta chain) came from a study of Ad26.COV2.S vaccination and SARS-CoV-2 variants. Overall study results and limits: Vaccine recipients had higher spike-specific TCR breadth than placebo recipients.

Trimming removed 0 bases from V and 7 bases from J, with 9 bases in between. CDR3 size: 13 residues. Assay used: immunoSEQ multiplex PCR; TCRdb lists only in-frame clones, some missing. The sample carries roughly 390,000 clones, 80% to 90% recorded once. This sample's treatment: roughly 20 received Ad26.COV2.S at low or high dose, single or two shots; about 5 received placebo; per-sample allocation not given. Material that was analyzed had been drawn on day 63 after the first vaccine or placebo injection. Comment on this clone: The target antigen is unknown.

The chain employs TRBV12-3 or TRBV12-4 and TRBJ1-2; no clear D. Sequences were derived from peripheral blood, sampled in a trial of Ad26.COV2.S vaccine versus placebo. The receptor comes from a person between 18 and 60 years old who received the Ad26.COV2.S COVID-19 vaccine or a placebo. CDR3 sequence: CASSLAFLGGYTF. The CDR3 coding sequence is TGTGCCAGCAGTTTAGCCTTTCTCGGTGGCTACACCTTC.